The 15 T cell receptor beta chains in this list originate from one sample, sequenced in a study of T-cell reconstitution after alpha-beta-depleted transplantation in children. Preparation of the TCRbeta library involved a method that used unique molecular identifiers. TCRdb passed the PCR reads through MiXCR, listing each CDR3 protein once. The sample lists approximately 1,000,000 distinct CDR3 sequences; roughly 31% were seen once. Here the sequenced sample was PBMCs, mostly from graft donor cells, taken 360 days after TCRalphabeta/CD19-depleted stem cell transplant. These receptors all come from a boy less than two years old who had a stem cell transplant for SCID, so the T cells may come from the graft donor.

The V gene is TRBV7-3, the J gene TRBJ1-2; a possible D gene is TRBD1 (5 bases). Per germline, CDR1 SGHTA and CDR2 FQGTGA. V gave up 11 bases and J gave up 5 bases, with 12 bases separating them. This CDR3 contains 11 residues. The CDR3 here is CAAAGPYGYTF. In DNA form, the CDR3 reads TGTGCCGCCGCAGGGCCGTATGGCTACACCTTC.

The J gene is TRBJ2-5, the V gene TRBV7-7, with D possibly matching TRBD1 (6 bases). CDR1 and CDR2 from the germline V gene are SSHAT and FNYEAQ (reference sequence). The CDR3 contains 15 residues. Trimming took off 11 bases at V and 5 bases at J, with 24 bases between the two ends. The CDR3 sequence: CAAAEGHSPGETQYF. Written as DNA, the CDR3 is TGTGCCGCCGCAGAGGGACACAGCCCCGGGGAGACCCAGTACTTC.

The chain combines TRBV15 with TRBJ2-7, with 12 bases matching TRBD2. Germline values: CDR1 LNHNV, CDR2 YYDKDF (reference sequence). The CDR3 length is 14 residues. V trimming: 6 bases; J trimming: 6 bases; junction bases outside the gene matches: 6. In DNA form, the CDR3 reads TGTGCCACCAGAATGACTAGCGGGGGTTCCGAGCAGTACTTC. It yields the protein CATRMTSGGSEQYF.

This clonotype has at least ten counts. The chain recombines TRBV6-2 or TRBV6-3 with TRBJ2-3, with D perhaps assigned TRBD1 or TRBD2 (5 bases each). The germline V and J ends were trimmed by 6 bases and 1 base, with 11 bases remaining between them. This CDR3 region has 14 residues. Germline V gene sequence: CDR1 MNHEY, CDR2 SVGEGT. The CDR3 DNA follows: TGTGCCAGCAGGAGGGACGTCGGCACAGATACGCAGTATTTT. Translation: CASRRDVGTDTQYF.

This clonotype was counted only a few times. This chain links TRBV9 with TRBJ2-7; D is perhaps TRBD1 or TRBD2 (5 bases each). Trimming left V 0 bases short and J 7 bases short, with 17 bases between. This CDR3 is 15 amino acids long. In germline, CDR1 is SGDLS, CDR2 YYNGEE. CDR3 region: CASSVGLGLAEEQYF. The DNA of the CDR3 is TGTGCCAGCAGCGTAGGGCTGGGGCTAGCTGAAGAGCAGTACTTC.

This clonotype was seen only a few times. The rearrangement joins TRBV5-1 to TRBJ2-5; 9 nucleotides agree with TRBD2. This CDR3 region has 16 residues. With 7 bases clipped from V and 1 base from J, the junction kept 11 bases outside the gene matches. The germline V gene encodes CDR1 SGHRS and CDR2 YFSETQ. CDR3 residues: CASGRGKAGGQETQYF. The CDR3 region has the DNA TGCGCCAGCGGGAGAGGGAAAGCGGGGGGCCAAGAGACCCAGTACTTC.

The rearrangement joins TRBV7-6 to TRBJ2-1; 9 bases fit TRBD1. This CDR3 is 16 amino acids long. Losses at the gene ends were 4 bases for V and 8 bases for J; bases not matched to a gene: 12. Germline V gene sequence: CDR1 SGHVS, CDR2 FNYEAQ. The CDR3 here is CASSSRTGTGYDEQFF. Written as DNA, the CDR3 is TGTGCCAGCAGCTCCAGAACCGGGACAGGGTACGATGAGCAGTTCTTC. Drawing the rest from reference TRBV7-6 and TRBJ2-1, the complete variable domain is GAGVSQSPRYKVTKRGQDVALRCDPISGHVSLYWYRQALGQGPEFLTYFNYEAQQDKSGLPNDRFSAERPEGSISTLTIQRTEQRDSAMYRCASSSRTGTGYDEQFFGPGTRLTVL.

The chain employs TRBV5-1 and TRBJ2-7; 8 bases fit TRBD2. The junction had 7 bases not matched to a gene; V was cut back by 0 bases and J by 5 bases. This CDR3 contains 15 residues. CDR1 SGHRS and CDR2 YFSETQ come from the germline V gene. This CDR3 is CASSLGAGERDEQYF. The CDR3 bases are TGCGCCAGCAGCTTGGGAGCGGGGGAAAGGGACGAGCAGTACTTC.

This clonotype turned up a few times. V usage is TRBV5-1 and J usage is TRBJ2-3; D gene uncertain. Germline V lookup: CDR1 SGHRS, CDR2 YFSETQ. The germline V and J ends were trimmed by 4 bases and 4 bases, with 13 bases remaining between them. The CDR3 totals 14 residues. CDR3 residues: CASSPLITADTQYF. The CDR3 DNA reads as TGCGCCAGCAGCCCGCTCATTACCGCAGATACGCAGTATTTT.

The rearrangement links TRBV3-1 to TRBJ1-5; D remains unclear. CDR1 and CDR2 from the germline V gene are LGHDT and YNNKEL (reference sequence). Trimming pared 0 bases from V and 7 bases from J, leaving 13 bases between. The length of the CDR3 is 15 residues. CDR3 region: CASSQDVGIEQPQHF. The CDR3 DNA is TGTGCCAGCAGCCAAGATGTAGGGATCGAGCAGCCCCAGCATTTT.

J is TRBJ2-1 and V is TRBV15; 10 bases map to TRBD2. There are 20 residues in the CDR3. CDR1 and CDR2 (germline): LNHNV, YYDKDF (reference sequence). The ends lost 0 bases at V and 4 bases at J; junction bases unmatched: 15. The CDR3 bases are TGTGCCACCAGCAGAGAATCCGGGACAGTTACTAGCGGGGTTTACAATGAGCAGTTCTTC. Its translation is CATSRESGTVTSGVYNEQFF.

This chain links TRBV6-1 with TRBJ1-2, with D possibly being TRBD1 (6 bases). V lost 6 bases to trimming and J lost 10 bases, with 18 bases between them. The CDR3 is 13 residues long. Germline lookup yields CDR1 MNHNS and CDR2 SASEGT. The CDR3 bases are TGTGCCAGCAGAGAGACAGGACTTCACCACTACACCTTC. This sequence encodes CASRETGLHHYTF.

The rearrangement joins TRBV7-6 to TRBJ1-3; 8 bases are shared with TRBD1. Germline trimming cut 5 bases from V and 4 bases from J; bases unmatched to any gene: 10. CDR1 SGHVS and CDR2 FNYEAQ come from the germline V gene. The CDR3 is made up of 16 amino acids. In nucleotides, the CDR3 is TGTGCCAGCAGCCCCTCCTGGACAGGGACCGGAAACACCATATATTTT. Translated, it gives CASSPSWTGTGNTIYF.

The gene calls are TRBV9 and TRBJ2-7, with TRBD2 identical over 8 bases. Germline assignment: CDR1 SGDLS and CDR2 YYNGEE. The CDR3 is 14 amino acids. The junction had 9 bases not matched to a gene; V was cut back by 4 bases and J by 6 bases. The chain's CDR3 is CASSRRAGVVEQYF. In nucleotides, the CDR3 is TGTGCCAGCAGCCGCCGAGCGGGGGTGGTCGAGCAGTACTTC.

The rearrangement joins TRBV6-5 to TRBJ1-1; D possibly corresponds to TRBD1 (5 bases). This CDR3 is 16 amino acids long. Deletions cut 0 bases from V and 6 bases from J, with 17 bases between. Germline V gene lookup returns CDR1 MNHEY and CDR2 SVGAGI. The CDR3: CASSYSKAGPGSEAFF. The CDR3 DNA sequence: TGTGCCAGCAGTTACTCGAAGGCAGGGCCGGGCTCTGAAGCTTTCTTT.